This is a list of T cell receptor beta chains from one sample in a study of blood T cell repertoires in COVID-19. Libraries were prepared by immunoSEQ multiplex PCR; TCRdb keeps only in-frame clonotypes and omits some of them. In the table there are approximately 100,000 clones, 88% of which are singletons. Sequencing used peripheral blood. The receptors here all came from a woman in her fifties or sixties with acute or convalescent COVID-19. The conserved cysteine and the conserved F or W are not part of the CDR3 here. The D gene is left open where the match is weak.

TRBV19	TRBJ1-2	12	-	ASSNSGFLIGYT
TRBV4-1	TRBJ1-1	13	TRBD1	ASSQEPGTVRGAF
TRBV11-2	TRBJ2-7	14	TRBD1	ASSSGGQLITYEQY
TRBV30	TRBJ1-1	14	-	AWSATALTYATEAF
TRBV5-6	TRBJ2-5	13	-	ASSLGQGQGETQY
TRBV7-8	TRBJ1-2	11	-	ASSQWESGGYT
TRBV5-6	TRBJ2-1	13	TRBD2	ASRLAGGPSGEQF
TRBV11-2	TRBJ2-3	16	-	ASSLVGVSAGGQDTQY
TRBV14	TRBJ1-1	12	-	ASRTGGLNTEAF
TRBV5-5	TRBJ1-6	14	-	ASSPVVVSYNSPLH
TRBV21-1	TRBJ1-4	12	-	ASSRPSHRPTAV
TRBV2	TRBJ2-1	12	-	ASSEKERGGEQF
TRBV6-6	TRBJ1-5	14	TRBD1	ASSYLDRGRNQPQH
TRBV9	TRBJ2-2	11	-	ASGRENTGELF
TRBV3-1/TRBV3-2	TRBJ1-2	14	-	ASSQVDPGRRHGYT
TRBV21-1	TRBJ2-7	11	-	AAGPGPVYEQY
TRBV5-1	TRBJ1-4	13	-	ASSSDSSTNEKLF
TRBV6-5	TRBJ1-2	13	TRBD1	ASSYSGQGLNGYT
TRBV7-9	TRBJ2-7	11	-	ASSLGGHYEQY
TRBV28	TRBJ1-5	12	-	ASSLPTVNQPQH
TRBV19	TRBJ1-1	13	TRBD1	ASSIEGQGNTEAF
TRBV19	TRBJ1-4	13	TRBD1	ASWDSQLHNEKLF
TRBV3-1/TRBV3-2	TRBJ2-4	16	-	ASSQDRTRGTLWNIQY
TRBV9	TRBJ1-1	13	TRBD1	ASSARDSGNTEAF
TRBV19	TRBJ2-3	13	-	ASSIGRESTDTQY
TRBV30	TRBJ2-3	13	TRBD1	AWRDRGLRTDTQY